The rows below give T cell receptor beta chains drawn from one sample of a study of cytomegalovirus exposure and HLA in healthy donors. TCRdb's copy holds only in-frame clones and misses some; the assay was immunoSEQ multiplex PCR. The sample includes around 150,000 clones, around 60% of them seen just once. The sample was PBMCs. The source of these receptors is a woman aged 60-70 years in good health and CMV-seropositive. CDR3s include the opening cysteine and the closing phenylalanine or tryptophan. Fields, in order: clone size, J gene, D gene, V gene, CDR3 DNA, CDR3 protein. D genes are given only for firm matches. Size tells how often a clone was seen (once, few, many) or the class of an expanded clone, and some rows leave it out.

- TRBJ2-1 TRBD1 TRBV5-4 TGTGCCAGCAGCTTGCGGGACAGGGTGAGGAATGAGCAGTTCTTC CASSLRDRVRNEQFF
- TRBJ2-7 TRBD1 TRBV7-9 TGTGCCAGCAGCTTAGGAGGGACAGTCGACTACGAGCAGTACTTC CASSLGGTVDYEQYF
- TRBJ2-7 TRBD2 TRBV29-1 TGCAGCGTCCCGGGACTAGCAAAGGACGAGCAGTACTTC CSVPGLAKDEQYF
once TRBJ1-5 TRBD1 TRBV5-1 TGCGCCAGCAGCTCCGGACAGGAAAATCAGCCCCAGCATTTT CASSSGQENQPQHF
- TRBJ2-1 TRBD2 TRBV28 TGTGCCAGCAGTTCCCCTAGCGGGAGTAAGGGTTACAATGAGCAGTTCTTC CASSSPSGSKGYNEQFF
once TRBJ2-1 - TRBV6-5 TGTGCCAGCAGTTCCGCAACGGGTAGCATCAATGAGCAGTTCTTC CASSSATGSINEQFF
- TRBJ2-1 - TRBV9 TGTGCCAGCAGCTTCTCGAGGGACACCAAGCAGTTCTTC CASSFSRDTKQFF
- TRBJ1-2 - TRBV9 TGTGCCAGCAGCCCGCAGGTCATGGCTAACTATGGCTACACCTTC CASSPQVMANYGYTF
few TRBJ2-1 TRBD2 TRBV6-4 TGTGCCAGCAGTGACGAGGGAGGGGAGTACAATGAGCAGTTCTTC CASSDEGGEYNEQFF
- TRBJ2-5 - TRBV5-6 TGTGCCAGCAGCTTGTGGAGGGATGGTGAGACCCAGTACTTC CASSLWRDGETQYF
few TRBJ1-1 - TRBV5-1 TGCGCCAGCAGCCTACAGGAACCGACCACTGAAGCTTTCTTT CASSLQEPTTEAFF
- TRBJ2-2 - TRBV18 TGTGCCAGCTCGCGATCGACAGGTCGTTATAACACCGGGGAGCTGTTTTTT CASSRSTGRYNTGELFF
- TRBJ1-2 TRBD1 TRBV28 TGTGCCACCGGAGGACAGGCCGGTTATGGCTACACCTTC CATGGQAGYGYTF
few TRBJ1-5 - TRBV18 TGTGCCAGCTCACCACTGTCAGACGGGGGTCAGCCCCAGCATTTT CASSPLSDGGQPQHF
- TRBJ2-5 TRBD1 TRBV28 TGTGCCAGCAGTCTCCTAGGGAGGGGACAGGGAGAACAAGAGACCCAGTACTTC CASSLLGRGQGEQETQYF
- TRBJ2-3 - TRBV30 TGTGCCTGGAGGTCCGAAGGGGGCACAGATACGCAGTATTTT CAWRSEGGTDTQYF
- TRBJ2-3 - TRBV7-2 TGTGCCAGCAGCTTAAGCTTAGGACAGTGGACGGATACGCAGTATTTT CASSLSLGQWTDTQYF
- TRBJ2-7 TRBD2 TRBV5-6 TGTGCCAGCAGCTCCTCACCCGGGGAGGGGACTTACTACGAGCAGTACTTC CASSSSPGEGTYYEQYF
few TRBJ2-1 - TRBV7-3 TGTGCCAGCAGCTTACTGAGTGGTGAGCAGTTCTTC CASSLLSGEQFF
- TRBJ2-4 - TRBV15 TGTGCCACCAGCAGAGTAGGGGGTAGTGGAAACATTCAGTACTTC CATSRVGGSGNIQYF
- TRBJ1-1 - TRBV19 TGTGCCAGTAAACTACAGGGATCGAACACTGAAGCTTTCTTT CASKLQGSNTEAFF
- TRBJ2-1 TRBD2 TRBV2 TGTGCCAGCAGTAGCCTAGCGGGAGTGAAAAATGAGCAGTTCTTC CASSSLAGVKNEQFF
- TRBJ2-7 TRBD1 TRBV7-8 TGTGCCAGCAGCCTCTTGAGGGCATGGACAGGGGCAACGGATGCCTACGAGCAGTACTTC CASSLLRAWTGATDAYEQYF
- TRBJ1-2 - TRBV2 TGTGCCAGCATAGGGGGTAACTATGGCTACACCTTC CASIGGNYGYTF
- TRBJ2-6 - TRBV19 TGTGCCAGTATAGGGACTCACAGCTCTGGGGCCAACGTCCTGACTTTC CASIGTHSSGANVLTF
- TRBJ1-1 - TRBV28 TGTGCCAGCAGTTTATTGGGCAGAACCACTGAAGCTTTCTTT CASSLLGRTTEAFF
few TRBJ1-1 TRBD1 TRBV7-3 TGTGCCAGCAGCCCGCAGACAGGGGCTAACACTGAAGCTTTCTTT CASSPQTGANTEAFF
- TRBJ1-1 - TRBV29-1 TGCAGCGCGCTTTTTGGGGGCAGGGAATTTGAAGCTTTCTTT CSALFGGREFEAFF
- TRBJ1-2 - TRBV9 TGTGCCAGCAGCGTAGCGGCCAGGGACTATGGCTACACCTTC CASSVAARDYGYTF
few TRBJ1-1 - TRBV5-1 TGCGCCAGCAGCCCCAGGGTAGGGATCAACACTGAAGCTTTCTTT CASSPRVGINTEAFF
- TRBJ2-1 - TRBV2 TGTGCCAGCAGTGAATTCAGCAATGAGCAGTTCTTC CASSEFSNEQFF
- TRBJ1-3 - TRBV29-1 TGCAGCGTTGAGGCATTCTCTGGAAACACCATATATTTT CSVEAFSGNTIYF